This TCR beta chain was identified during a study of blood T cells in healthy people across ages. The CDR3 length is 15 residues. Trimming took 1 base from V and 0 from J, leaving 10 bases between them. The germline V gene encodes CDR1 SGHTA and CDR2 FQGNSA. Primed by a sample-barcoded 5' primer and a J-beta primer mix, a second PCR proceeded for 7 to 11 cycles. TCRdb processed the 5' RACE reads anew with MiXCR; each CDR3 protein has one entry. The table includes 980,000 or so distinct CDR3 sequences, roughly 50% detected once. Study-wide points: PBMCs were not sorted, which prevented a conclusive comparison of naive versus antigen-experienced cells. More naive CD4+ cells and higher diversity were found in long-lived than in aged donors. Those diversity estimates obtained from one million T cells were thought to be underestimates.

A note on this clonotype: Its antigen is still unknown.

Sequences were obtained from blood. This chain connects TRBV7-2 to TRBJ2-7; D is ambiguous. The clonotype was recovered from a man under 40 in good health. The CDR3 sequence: CASSLERYSSYEQYF. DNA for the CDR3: TGTGCCAGCAGCTTAGAACGGTACAGCTCCTACGAGCAGTACTTC.